The 29 T cell receptor beta chains listed next were all sequenced from one sample in a study of T cells in tumors after PD-1 blockade. Libraries were prepared by immunoSEQ multiplex PCR; TCRdb keeps only in-frame clonotypes and omits some of them. Among tens of thousands of clones listed, approximately 84% were seen once. Here the sequenced sample was PBMCs, taken before anti-PD-1 treatment. The receptors derive from a human donor with basal cell carcinoma.

The chain uses TRBV6-5 and TRBJ2-5; TRBD2 aligns across 7 bases. Trimming at V came to 5 bases and at J to 0 bases, leaving 6 bases not matched to a gene. The germline V gene encodes CDR1 MNHEY and CDR2 SVGAGI. The length of the CDR3 is 15 residues. The chain's CDR3 is CASSPWGGNQETQYF. CDR3 nucleotides: TGTGCCAGCAGTCCCTGGGGGGGGAACCAAGAGACCCAGTACTTC.

The chain carries TRBV29-1 and TRBJ1-4; weak D call: TRBD1 (5 bases). V was trimmed by 2 bases and J by 6 bases, leaving 19 bases between them. The CDR3 totals 16 residues. Germline CDR1 and CDR2: SQVTM and ANQGSEA. The CDR3 protein is CSVERDSGSSYEKLFF. DNA of the CDR3: TGCAGCGTTGAAAGGGACTCGGGGAGTTCGTATGAAAAACTGTTTTTT.

This chain connects TRBV4-2 to TRBJ2-7; TRBD1 is a possible D gene (5 bases). Trimming stripped 1 base from V and 7 bases from J, with 23 bases between. The CDR3 length is 17 residues. Germline V CDR1 and CDR2: LGHNA, YNFKEQ. The CDR3 region has the DNA TGTGCCAGCAGCCAAGTCGCCCGGCAACAGGACGGTCGAGAGCAGTACTTC. Protein sequence: CASSQVARQQDGREQYF.

This clone was counted a single time. J is TRBJ2-7 and V is TRBV5-1; 7 bases are a match to TRBD1. V was clipped by 2 bases and J by 2 bases; unmatched bases: 7. This CDR3 contains 15 residues. CDR1 SGHRS and CDR2 YFSETQ come from the germline V gene. The CDR3: CASSFGQVHTYEQYF. The CDR3 coding sequence is TGCGCCAGCAGCTTCGGACAGGTCCATACCTACGAGCAGTACTTC.

The count of this clone is one. The chain couples TRBV5-5 to TRBJ1-1, with 9 bases matching TRBD1. The CDR3 covers 15 residues. J gave up 4 bases and V 2 bases, and 6 bases lay outside the gene matches. Germline loops: CDR1 SGHKS, CDR2 YYEKEE (reference sequence). The CDR3 spells CASSFRPTGGTEAFF. DNA of the CDR3: TGTGCCAGCAGCTTTCGTCCGACAGGGGGCACTGAAGCTTTCTTT.

This chain uses TRBV18 with TRBJ1-3, with D maybe TRBD1 (6 bases). The CDR3 has 16 residues. Deletions cut 3 bases from V and 2 bases from J, with 14 bases between. Germline lookup yields CDR1 KGHSH and CDR2 LQKENI. The CDR3 spells CASSPDQGMPGNTIYF. CDR3 DNA: TGTGCCAGCTCACCGGACCAGGGGATGCCTGGAAACACCATATATTTT.

The chain employs TRBV28 and TRBJ2-7; TRBD2 matches at 8 bases. Germline V gene data show CDR1 as MDHEN and CDR2 as SYDVKM. The CDR3 is made up of 16 amino acids. With V trimmed by 7 bases and J by 2 bases, 13 bases remained unmatched. This CDR3 is CASIAGGGGTTYEQYF. The CDR3 DNA reads TGTGCCAGCATCGCCGGGGGGGGAGGGACAACCTACGAGCAGTACTTC.

This rearrangement joins TRBV7-9 to TRBJ2-7; D unresolved. V lost 1 base and J 4 bases, leaving 17 bases between the germline ends. Germline CDR1 SEHNR, CDR2 FQNEAQ (reference sequence). The CDR3 length is 16 residues. The CDR3 region is CASSLESSWLLYEQYF. The CDR3 DNA follows: TGTGCCAGCAGCTTAGAGTCGTCCTGGCTTTTATACGAGCAGTACTTC.

The V call is TRBV5-4, the J call TRBJ1-4, with D possibly being TRBD1 (6 bases). CDR3 size: 15 residues. CDR1 is SGHNT, CDR2 YYREEE, per germline (reference sequence). V shed 0 bases and J shed 3 bases, with 9 bases lying between them. The CDR3 spells CASSLATGPNEKLFF. The DNA for the CDR3 is TGTGCCAGCAGCTTGGCGACAGGTCCTAATGAAAAACTGTTTTTT.

This clone was observed a handful of times. The junction departs from the called germline gene at one end, perhaps through a read error. The V call is TRBV5-6, the J call TRBJ2-7; a possible D gene is TRBD1 (6 bases). The CDR3 totals 13 residues. Germline V gene sequence: CDR1 SGHDT, CDR2 YYEEEE. CDR3 in DNA: TGTGCCAGCGGCTTGACAGGATTCTATGAGCAGTACTTC. This codes for CASGLTGFYEQYF.

The genes are TRBV5-6 and TRBJ2-7; 9 bases line up with TRBD1. This CDR3 is built from 14 residues. J lost 2 bases, V lost 4 bases, and 4 bases had no gene match. Germline V gene sequence: CDR1 SGHDT, CDR2 YYEEEE. The CDR3 nucleotides read TGTGCCAGCAGCAGCGGGGACAGGGCCTACGAGCAGTACTTC. This codes for CASSSGDRAYEQYF.

The CDR3 DNA follows: TGTGCCAGCAGCCAAGGACTAGCGGGGGTTAACACCGGGGAGCTGTTTTTT. It specifies CASSQGLAGVNTGELFF. J is TRBJ2-2 and V is TRBV3-1 (or the pseudogene TRBV3-2); 12 bases fit TRBD2. The CDR3 totals 17 residues. Per the germline V gene, CDR1 is LGHDT and CDR2 is YNNKEL (reference sequence). V was clipped by 1 base and J by 2 bases; unmatched bases: 2.

V usage is TRBV30 and J usage is TRBJ1-3, with D uncertain. Germline V gene lookup returns CDR1 GTSNPN and CDR2 SVGIG (reference sequence). The CDR3 has 12 residues. V dropped 1 base and J dropped 8 bases, with 9 bases sitting between them. CDR3 sequence: CAWSEISYTIYF. The DNA for the CDR3 is TGTGCCTGGAGTGAAATCTCGTACACCATATATTTT.

The chain is built from TRBV9 and TRBJ1-4; possibly TRBD1 for D (5 bases). CDR1 is SGDLS, CDR2 YYNGEE, per germline. V dropped 4 bases and J dropped 3 bases, with 16 bases sitting between them. This CDR3 is 16 amino acids long. CDR3 coding DNA: TGTGCCAGCAGCATCGGTGGTCAGGGTTCTAATGAAAAACTGTTTTTT. The encoded protein is CASSIGGQGSNEKLFF. Full variable domain (rest looked up from reference TRBV9 and TRBJ1-4): DSGVTQTPKHLITATGQRVTLRCSPRSGDLSVYWYQQSLDQGLQFLIQYYNGEERAKGNILERFSAQQFPDLHSELNLSSLELGDSALYFCASSIGGQGSNEKLFFGSGTQLSVL.

The chain couples TRBV27 to TRBJ1-1, with 10 bases fitting TRBD1. After removal of 6 bases from V and 4 bases from J, the junction contained 11 bases not matched to a gene. The CDR3 extends over 16 amino acids. Germline V lookup: CDR1 MNHEY, CDR2 SMNVEV (reference sequence). CDR3 DNA sequence: TGTGCCAGCAGCTCTTGGGGACAGGGGCGGACCACTGAAGCTTTCTTT. This translates into CASSSWGQGRTTEAFF.

The V gene is TRBV6-2 or TRBV6-3, the J gene TRBJ2-1, with D perhaps assigned TRBD1 or TRBD2 (5 bases each). CDR1 MNHEY and CDR2 SVGEGT come from the germline V gene. This CDR3 region has 15 residues. The V and J ends lost 5 bases and 4 bases respectively, with 15 bases between them. The CDR3 DNA sequence: TGTGCCAGCAGTCCACGGGACGAGGTATACAATGAGCAGTTCTTC. It translates to CASSPRDEVYNEQFF.

The gene calls are TRBV6-5 and TRBJ2-3, with 11 bases identical to TRBD2. V trimming: 9 bases; J trimming: 1 base; junction bases outside the gene matches: 6. Germline CDR1 MNHEY, CDR2 SVGAGI. CDR3 size: 15 residues. The CDR3 coding sequence is TGTGCCAGTCAAGTGACTAGCGGGGGCACAGATACGCAGTATTTT. Protein: CASQVTSGGTDTQYF.

V and J are TRBV6-5 and TRBJ1-2, with 7 bases that match TRBD1. Germline CDR1 is MNHEY and CDR2 is SVGAGI. The junction had 8 bases not matched to a gene; V was cut back by 6 bases and J by 4 bases. The length of the CDR3 is 14 residues. CDR3 sequence (DNA): TGTGCCAGCAGACCGACAGGGATTGTCTATGGCTACACCTTC. It yields the protein CASRPTGIVYGYTF.

The chain uses TRBV28 and TRBJ2-3; D may match TRBD1 or TRBD2 (5 bases each). Trimming took 4 bases from V and 0 from J, leaving 11 bases between them. Germline V lookup: CDR1 MDHEN, CDR2 SYDVKM. This CDR3 spans 15 amino acids. The CDR3 here is CASSWDGSSTDTQYF. Written as DNA, the CDR3 is TGTGCCAGCAGTTGGGACGGTTCTAGCACAGATACGCAGTATTTT.

V usage is TRBV6-4 and J usage is TRBJ2-1; 9 bases agree with TRBD1. The V segment lost 6 bases and the J segment 5 bases; nucleotides outside the gene matches: 5. This CDR3 contains 14 residues. Per the germline V gene, CDR1 is MRHNA and CDR2 is SNTAGT. CDR3 protein: CASRGTGWDNEQFF. DNA for the CDR3: TGTGCCAGCAGGGGGACAGGGTGGGACAATGAGCAGTTCTTC.

The genes are TRBV7-9 and TRBJ2-2; D gene unclear. The length of the CDR3 is 17 residues. Looked up from germline, CDR1 is SEHNR and CDR2 is FQNEAQ (reference sequence). V gave up 2 bases and J gave up 4 bases, with 17 bases separating them. The CDR3 loop reads CASSLKFIALPTGELFF. Here the CDR3 DNA reads TGTGCCAGCAGCTTAAAGTTTATTGCACTTCCCACCGGGGAGCTGTTTTTT.

V is TRBV9 and J is TRBJ1-2, with TRBD1 as a possible D gene (5 bases). V lost 6 bases and J 7 bases, leaving 19 bases between the germline ends. In germline, CDR1 is SGDLS, CDR2 YYNGEE. The CDR3 has 14 amino acids. As DNA, the CDR3 is TGTGCCAGCACTTCCCAGGGTTCGTTCGGTGGCTACACCTTC. Its translation is CASTSQGSFGGYTF.

The rearrangement uses TRBV6-5 and TRBJ1-6, with D maybe TRBD1 (6 bases). Germline V gene sequence: CDR1 MNHEY, CDR2 SVGAGI. V was pared by 5 bases and J by 6 bases, with 11 bases between. This CDR3 spans 14 amino acids. The CDR3 reads CASSLDRTNSPLHF. CDR3 sequence (DNA): TGTGCCAGCAGTCTAGACAGGACTAATTCACCCCTCCACTTT.

This chain joins TRBV30 and TRBJ2-7, with D possibly TRBD2 on 6 matching bases. Germline V gene data show CDR1 as GTSNPN and CDR2 as SVGIG (reference sequence). Trimming took 5 bases from V and 2 from J, leaving 16 bases between them. This CDR3 has 14 residues. Here the CDR3 reads CAWAERDWTYEQYF. The DNA of the CDR3 is TGTGCCTGGGCCGAGAGGGACTGGACCTACGAGCAGTACTTC.

V gene TRBV28 combines with J gene TRBJ2-7; 8 bases fit TRBD1. CDR1 is MDHEN, CDR2 SYDVKM, per germline. CDR3 size: 15 residues. V was clipped by 5 bases and J by 0 bases; unmatched bases: 6. CDR3 protein: CASSGEGQVSYEQYF. The CDR3 DNA reads as TGTGCCAGCAGTGGCGAGGGACAGGTCTCCTACGAGCAGTACTTC.

The V and J genes are TRBV24-1 and TRBJ1-5; a weak D match, TRBD1 (5 bases). The CDR3 extends over 14 amino acids. V lost 9 bases, J lost 0 bases, and 11 bases lay in between. In germline, CDR1 is KGHDR, CDR2 SFDVKD. CDR3 region: CATGSGYSNQPQHF. CDR3 nucleotides: TGTGCCACCGGGTCAGGGTATAGCAATCAGCCCCAGCATTTT.

This clone was observed a single time. This chain joins TRBV11-3 and TRBJ2-6, with no clear D. This CDR3 has 16 residues. Germline V CDR1 and CDR2: SGHNT, YENEEA. V lost 0 bases, J lost 1 base, and 7 bases lay in between. The CDR3 bases are TGTGCCAGCAGCTTAGATTCCGGATCTGGGGCCAACGTCCTGACTTTC. It yields the protein CASSLDSGSGANVLTF.

The genes are TRBV12-2 and TRBJ2-7; the DNA was not compared with TRBD2, the D call given in the table. TRBV12-2 is a recognized pseudogene. This CDR3 is 16 amino acids long. The CDR3 region has the DNA TGTGCAAGTCGCTCCTCCCCCGGGCTAGCGGGGGGCGAGCAGTACTTC. It specifies CASRSSPGLAGGEQYF.

The table lists this clone with a few counts. The rearrangement uses TRBV6-5 and TRBJ1-2, with 10 nucleotides matching TRBD1. Germline CDR1 is MNHEY and CDR2 is SVGAGI. V was pared by 4 bases and J by 8 bases, with 10 bases of the junction left unmatched. The CDR3 runs 15 residues. The CDR3 nucleotides are TGTGCCAGCAGTTCCTGGGACAGGGGCCTAGGAGGCTACACCTTC. It is translated as CASSSWDRGLGGYTF.